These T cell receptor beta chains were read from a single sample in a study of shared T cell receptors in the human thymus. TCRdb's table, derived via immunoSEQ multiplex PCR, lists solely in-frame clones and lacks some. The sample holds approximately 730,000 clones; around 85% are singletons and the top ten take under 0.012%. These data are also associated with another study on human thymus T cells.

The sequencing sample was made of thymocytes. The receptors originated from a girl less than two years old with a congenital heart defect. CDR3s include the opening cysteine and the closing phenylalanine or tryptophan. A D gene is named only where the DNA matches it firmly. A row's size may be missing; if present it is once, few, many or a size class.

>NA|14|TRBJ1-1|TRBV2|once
CASRRQHLNTEAFF
TGTGCCAGCAGGAGACAGCACTTGAACACTGAAGCTTTCTTT
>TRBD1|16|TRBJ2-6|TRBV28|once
CASSLVRGLGANVLTF
TGTGCCAGCAGTTTAGTCAGGGGGCTAGGGGCCAACGTCCTGACTTTC
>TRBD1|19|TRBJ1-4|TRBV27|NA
CASSFKRGPNPVDYEKLFF
TGTGCCAGCAGCTTTAAAAGGGGGCCCAATCCGGTTGACTATGAAAAACTGTTTTTT
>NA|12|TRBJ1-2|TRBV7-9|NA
CALPMADYGYTF
TGTGCCTTACCCATGGCGGACTATGGCTACACCTTC
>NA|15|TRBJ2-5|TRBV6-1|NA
CASRRDRIYQETQYF
TGTGCCAGCAGACGAGACAGGATTTACCAAGAGACCCAGTACTTC
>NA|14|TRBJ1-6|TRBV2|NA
CASRARQADSPLHF
TGTGCCAGCAGAGCCAGACAGGCAGATTCACCCCTCCACTTT
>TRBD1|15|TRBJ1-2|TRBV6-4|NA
CASSDLDRENYGYTF
TGTGCCAGCAGTGACCTTGACAGGGAGAACTATGGCTACACCTTC
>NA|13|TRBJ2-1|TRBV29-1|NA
CSVCLRPRNEQFF
TGCAGCGTCTGTTTGCGCCCCAGGAATGAGCAGTTCTTC
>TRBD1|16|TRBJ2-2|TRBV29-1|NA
CSAIRDRTELAGELFF
TGCAGCGCCATACGGGACAGGACCGAATTGGCCGGGGAGCTGTTTTTT
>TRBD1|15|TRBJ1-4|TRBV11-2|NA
CASSPRGTGNEKLFF
TGTGCCAGCAGCCCGCGGGGGACAGGGAATGAAAAACTGTTTTTT
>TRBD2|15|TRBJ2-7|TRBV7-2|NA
CASSIGRTSSYEQYF
TGTGCCAGCAGCATCGGGAGGACGAGCTCCTACGAGCAGTACTTC
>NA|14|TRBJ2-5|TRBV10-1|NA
CASSESRDPETQYF
TGCGCCAGCAGTGAGTCCCGGGATCCAGAGACCCAGTACTTC
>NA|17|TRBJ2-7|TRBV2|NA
CASSEEFDRKASYEQYF
TGTGCCAGCAGTGAAGAGTTCGACAGAAAGGCATCCTACGAGCAGTACTTC
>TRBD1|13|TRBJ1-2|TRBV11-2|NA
CASSLGQRYGYTF
TGTGCCAGCAGCTTGGGACAGCGATATGGCTACACCTTC
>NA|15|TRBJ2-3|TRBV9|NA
CASNSQGRLFNTQYF
TGTGCCAGCAACTCACAGGGCCGCCTTTTTAATACGCAGTATTTT
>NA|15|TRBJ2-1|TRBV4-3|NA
CASSHLGGPRNEQFF
TGCGCCAGCAGCCACCTCGGGGGGCCGCGGAATGAGCAGTTCTTC
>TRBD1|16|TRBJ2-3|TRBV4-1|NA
CASSHPTGTGSDTQYF
TGCGCCAGCAGCCACCCGACAGGGACAGGTTCAGATACGCAGTATTTT
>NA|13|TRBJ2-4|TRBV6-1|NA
CASSGLAKNIQYF
TGTGCCAGCAGTGGTCTAGCCAAAAACATTCAGTACTTC
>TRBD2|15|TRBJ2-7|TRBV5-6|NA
CASSPGEGGSYEQYF
TGTGCCAGCAGCCCCGGGGAGGGCGGATCCTACGAGCAGTACTTC
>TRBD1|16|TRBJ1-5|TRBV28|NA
CASSLRRTGGGQPQHF
TGTGCCAGCAGTTTAAGGAGGACAGGGGGCGGGCAGCCCCAGCATTTT
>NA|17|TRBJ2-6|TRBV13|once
CASSPGGGTSGANVLTF
TGTGCCAGCAGCCCCGGGGGTGGTACATCAGGGGCCAACGTCCTGACTTTC
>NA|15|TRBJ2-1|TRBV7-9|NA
CASSPKWGVWNEQFF
TGTGCCAGCAGCCCTAAATGGGGGGTGTGGAATGAGCAGTTCTTC
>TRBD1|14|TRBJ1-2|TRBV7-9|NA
CASSLQQGNYGYTF
TGTGCCAGCAGCCTCCAACAGGGGAACTATGGCTACACCTTC
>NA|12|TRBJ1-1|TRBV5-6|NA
CASSARYGGTFF
TGTGCCAGCAGCGCCAGATATGGCGGAACTTTCTTT
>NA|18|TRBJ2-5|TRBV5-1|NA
CASSLGPGLANRQETQYF
TGCGCCAGCAGCTTGGGGCCCGGGTTAGCGAACCGCCAAGAGACCCAGTACTTC
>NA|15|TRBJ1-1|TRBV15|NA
CATSRDIHPNTEAFF
TGTGCCACCAGCAGAGATATACACCCGAACACTGAAGCTTTCTTT
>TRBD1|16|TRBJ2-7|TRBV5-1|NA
CASSLGWTGLGGEQYF
TGCGCCAGCAGCTTGGGGTGGACAGGGCTGGGCGGCGAGCAGTACTTC
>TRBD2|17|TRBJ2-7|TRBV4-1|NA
CASSQQRGDTLSYEQYF
TGCGCCAGCAGCCAACAGCGGGGGGACACTCTCTCCTACGAGCAGTACTTC
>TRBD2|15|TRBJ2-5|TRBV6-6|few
CASSYSISGGWTQYF
TGTGCCAGCAGTTACTCGATAAGCGGGGGGTGGACCCAGTACTTC
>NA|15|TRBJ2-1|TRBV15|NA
CATSRDWTANNEQFF
TGTGCCACCAGCAGGGACTGGACAGCTAACAATGAGCAGTTCTTC
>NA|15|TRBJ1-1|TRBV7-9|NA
CASSPRDIRNTEAFF
TGTGCCAGCAGCCCGAGGGACATAAGGAACACTGAAGCTTTCTTT